This T cell receptor (beta chain) is drawn from a study of blood T cell repertoires in COVID-19. For the study at large: T cells, B-cell-depleted T cells, or PBMCs supplied cDNA or gDNA.

In the original analysis: Amplification from reference gene primers served as the basis for estimated nucleated cell counts. The assay was immunoSEQ multiplex PCR, and TCRdb's table has in-frame clones only and misses some. That table furnishes V, J and clone size, whereas the DNA furnished D and trimming. There are 200,000 to 250,000 clones in the sample; 88% occur only once, and about 3.5% lies in the top ten. This clone has just one count. V was shortened by 7 bases and J by 2 bases, with 6 bases between the two germline ends. The germline gives CDR1 SNHLY, CDR2 FYNNEI. The CDR3 sequence is 11 residues long. Exposed enrollees had met someone with a PCR-confirmed or clinician-diagnosed COVID-19 case at some point within the 2 weeks before study entry.

The sequence was collected from a woman between 25 and 40 years old who had been exposed to COVID-19. The sequenced sample consisted of PBMCs or T cells enriched from blood (not recorded which). The rearrangement uses TRBV2 and TRBJ2-7; D is unclear. The CDR3 sequence is CASKAAYEQYF. In nucleotides, the CDR3 is TGTGCCAGCAAGGCGGCCTACGAGCAGTACTTC.